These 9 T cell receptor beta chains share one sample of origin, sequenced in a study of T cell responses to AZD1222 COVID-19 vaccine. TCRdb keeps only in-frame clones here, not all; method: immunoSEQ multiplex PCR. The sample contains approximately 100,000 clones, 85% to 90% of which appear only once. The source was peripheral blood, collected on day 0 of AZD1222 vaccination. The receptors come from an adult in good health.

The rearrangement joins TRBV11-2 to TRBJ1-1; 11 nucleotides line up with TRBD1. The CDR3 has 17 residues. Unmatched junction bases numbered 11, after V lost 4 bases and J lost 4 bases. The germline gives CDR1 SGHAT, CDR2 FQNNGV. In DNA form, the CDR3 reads TGTGCCAGCAGCTCATTTGGACAGGGGGCGCGTTCCACTGAAGCTTTCTTT. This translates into CASSSFGQGARSTEAFF.

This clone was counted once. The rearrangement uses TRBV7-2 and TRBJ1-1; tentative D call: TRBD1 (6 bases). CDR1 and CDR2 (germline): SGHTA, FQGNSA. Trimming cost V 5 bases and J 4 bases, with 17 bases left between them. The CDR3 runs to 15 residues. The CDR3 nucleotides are TGTGCCAGCAGCCCAGACAGGCGGGTCGGCACTGAAGCTTTCTTT. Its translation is CASSPDRRVGTEAFF.

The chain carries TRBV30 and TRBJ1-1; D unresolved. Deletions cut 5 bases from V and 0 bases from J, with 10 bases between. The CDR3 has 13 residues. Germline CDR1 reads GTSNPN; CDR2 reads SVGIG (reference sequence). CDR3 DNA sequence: TGTGCCTGGGCGACACCGATGAACACTGAAGCTTTCTTT. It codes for CAWATPMNTEAFF.

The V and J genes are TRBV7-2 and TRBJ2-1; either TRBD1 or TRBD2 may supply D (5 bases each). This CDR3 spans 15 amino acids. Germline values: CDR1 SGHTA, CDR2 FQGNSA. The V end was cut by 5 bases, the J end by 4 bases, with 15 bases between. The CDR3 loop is CASSPRGAGYNEQFF. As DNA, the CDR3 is TGTGCCAGCAGCCCGAGGGGTGCGGGTTACAATGAGCAGTTCTTC.

The CDR3 DNA reads as TGCAGCGTTGAAGATACCCGAGGAACTTTCTTT. It yields the protein CSVEDTRGTFF. The chain employs TRBV29-1 and TRBJ1-1; D remains ambiguous. Per the germline V gene, CDR1 is SQVTM and CDR2 is ANQGSEA. This CDR3 spans 11 amino acids. Trimming stripped 0 bases from V and 12 bases from J, with 11 bases between.

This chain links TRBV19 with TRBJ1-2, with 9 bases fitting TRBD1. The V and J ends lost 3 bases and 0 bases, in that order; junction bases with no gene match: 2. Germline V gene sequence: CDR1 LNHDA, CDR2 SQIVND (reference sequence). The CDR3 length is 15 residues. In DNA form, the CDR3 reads TGTGCCAGTAGTATGAGGACAGGGGCTAACTATGGCTACACCTTC. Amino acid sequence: CASSMRTGANYGYTF.

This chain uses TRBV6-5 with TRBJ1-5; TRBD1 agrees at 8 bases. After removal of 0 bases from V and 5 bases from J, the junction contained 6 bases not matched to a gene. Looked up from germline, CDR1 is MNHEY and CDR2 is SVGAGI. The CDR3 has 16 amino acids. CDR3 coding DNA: TGTGCCAGCAGTTACTCTGGACAGGGACTGGATCAGCCCCAGCATTTT. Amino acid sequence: CASSYSGQGLDQPQHF.

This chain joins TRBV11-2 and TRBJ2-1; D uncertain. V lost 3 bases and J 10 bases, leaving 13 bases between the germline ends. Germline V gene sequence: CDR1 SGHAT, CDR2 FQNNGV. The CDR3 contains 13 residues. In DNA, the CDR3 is TGTGCCAGCAGCTTGGGTTTCGGGCCCGAGCAGTTCTTC. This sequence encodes CASSLGFGPEQFF.

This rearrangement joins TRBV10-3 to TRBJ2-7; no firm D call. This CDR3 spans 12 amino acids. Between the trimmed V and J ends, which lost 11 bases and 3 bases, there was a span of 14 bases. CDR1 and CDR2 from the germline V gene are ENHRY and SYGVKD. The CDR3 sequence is CASGPNDYEQYF. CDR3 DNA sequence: TGTGCCTCCGGCCCCAATGACTACGAGCAGTACTTC.